Listed below are T cell receptor beta chains from one sample, sequenced in a study of early T cells in non-severe SARS-CoV-2 infection. One entry per CDR3 protein results from TCRdb running MiXCR on the 5' RACE reads. This sample has about 54,000 distinct CDR3 sequences, with 6.5% to 7.5% found just once. Specimen: whole blood, collected at baseline. These receptors originate from an adult who was a healthcare worker with PCR-confirmed SARS-CoV-2 infection or an uninfected control (not recorded which). CDR3s include the opening cysteine and the closing phenylalanine or tryptophan. The D gene is left open where the match is weak. Clone sizes are given selectively: once, few, many, or a class where the clone is expanded.

d_gene | abundance | j_gene | len | v_gene | CDR3aa | CDR3nt
- | - | TRBJ1-4 | 15 | TRBV20-1 | CSASNGAEQKEKLFF | TGCAGTGCTAGTAACGGAGCCGAACAAAAAGAAAAACTGTTTTTT
- | - | TRBJ2-3 | 10 | TRBV29-1 | CSTNTDTQYF | TGCAGCACTAACACAGATACGCAGTATTTT
- | - | TRBJ2-3 | 14 | TRBV7-2 | CASSLERYTDTQYF | TGTGCCAGCAGCTTGGAGCGGTACACAGATACGCAGTATTTT
- | many | TRBJ1-2 | 14 | TRBV2 | CASSEEFTDYGYTF | TGTGCCAGCAGTGAGGAGTTCACCGACTATGGCTACACCTTC
TRBD2 | many | TRBJ2-7 | 14 | TRBV20-1 | CSARMGTSGEEQYF | TGCAGTGCTAGAATGGGGACTAGCGGGGAGGAGCAGTACTTC
TRBD2 | few | TRBJ2-7 | 19 | TRBV2 | CASRGLAGDSYKSTYEQYF | TGTGCCAGCAGGGGACTAGCGGGGGACTCTTACAAATCTACCTACGAGCAGTACTTC
- | - | TRBJ2-1 | 16 | TRBV4-3 | CASSQNSRFLYNEQFF | TGCGCCAGCAGCCAAAATTCCAGGTTCCTCTACAATGAGCAGTTCTTC
- | many | TRBJ2-7 | 14 | TRBV12-3/TRBV12-4 | CASSPPLSSYEQYF | TGTGCCAGCAGTCCACCCCTCAGCTCCTACGAGCAGTACTTC
- | many | TRBJ2-7 | 11 | TRBV20-1 | CSGGRLYEQYF | TGCAGTGGCGGACGTCTCTACGAGCAGTACTTC
- | - | TRBJ2-5 | 15 | TRBV28 | CASSLPGAPQETQYF | TGTGCCAGCAGTTTACCAGGGGCGCCGCAAGAGACCCAGTACTTC
- | many | TRBJ2-7 | 16 | TRBV30 | CAWTPMTGLRYYEQYF | TGTGCCTGGACCCCCATGACAGGCCTTAGATACTATGAGCAGTACTTC
- | few | TRBJ2-6 | 18 | TRBV4-3 | CASSPRTLTVTGANVLTF | TGCGCCAGCAGCCCACGCACACTGACAGTTACTGGGGCCAACGTCCTGACTTTC
TRBD2 | few | TRBJ2-7 | 16 | TRBV5-1 | CASSLPVGGGVNEQYF | TGCGCCAGCAGCCTCCCAGTGGGCGGGGGGGTCAACGAGCAGTACTTC
- | many | TRBJ2-5 | 14 | TRBV7-3 | CASSPTGLQETQYF | TGTGCCAGCAGCCCCACGGGTTTGCAAGAGACCCAGTACTTC
- | few | TRBJ2-7 | 13 | TRBV6-5 | CASMGTGSYEQYF | TGTGCCAGCATGGGTACGGGGAGCTACGAGCAGTACTTC